What follows describes a single TCR beta chain. Which antigen it targets is not known. It has no much larger one-base neighbor in the sample; base qualities were not kept. Germline trimming amounts to 4 bases on V and 7 bases on J, with 11 as the count of junction bases outside the gene matches. Measured from the cysteine to the phenylalanine, the CDR3 is 17 residues long. Only the CDR3 DNA stays, 51 bases, in frame from base 1. CDR1 and CDR2 are read off the germline V gene as MGHRA and YSYEKL. This specimen belongs to a study of CD8 T cells in Susac syndrome (dated by TCRdb to the late 2010s). Concerning the study at large: Whether CD8+ T cell activation and differentiation in Susac syndrome was antigen driven was tested using repertoire sequencing.

High-throughput TCR beta sequencing profiled peripheral blood CD8+ and CD4+ T cells from healthy donors, Susac syndrome patients and multiple sclerosis patients. Multiple sclerosis controls were treatment-naive patients with stable or active relapsing-remitting disease fulfilling revised McDonald criteria. Bulk CD8+ and CD4+ T cells were purified magnetically by negative isolation, whereas CD8+ TEMRA cells were enriched by FACS. Blood was drawn into EDTA tubes, processed within 24 hours, and PBMCs were isolated by density gradient centrifugation. PBMCs intended for TCR sequencing were cryopreserved in liquid nitrogen and were subsequently thawed in a 37 degrees C water bath. The sorted or isolated CD4+, CD8+ and CD8+ TEMRA cells reached a purity of at least 90%. General conclusions and limits of the study: The number of individuals in the TCR sequencing and HLA analysis was recognized as being relatively small.

RNA was extracted with the RNeasy kit and roughly 0.5 to 1 ug was reverse transcribed using random hexamers. The immunoSEQ multiplex PCR assay, which covers 54 Vbeta and 13 Jbeta segments, was used to amplify TCR beta CDR3 regions. To correct PCR amplification bias, a synthetic template baseline was used for both primer optimization and computational correction. The authors' pipeline ran thus. Reads were assigned to V, D and J genes according to IMGT and analyzed in immunoSEQ Analyzer, with only productive sequences retained. Clonality was computed as one minus Shannon entropy normalized by log2 of the number of productive unique sequences. Public and private clones were assessed among the 100 most prevalent clones of each patient and control. Susac-specific clones were defined as absent from healthy and MS cohorts, over a thousand published viral clones and other ImmuneACCESS disease sequences. The raw public data were reprocessed by TCRdb itself: fastp quality trimming at Q25, MiXCR clonotype calling, in-frame beta chains only. Duplicate CDR3 protein sequences are folded into a single record with the most common DNA and genes. TCRdb assigned the V and J calls; the authors' analysis was not used. For this sample the table gives about 200,000 distinct CDR3 sequences, of which around 95% were detected only once. Of the sample, under 0.095% falls within the top ten clones.

The sequencing sample was made of CD4+ T cells from PBMCs. The chain uses TRBV4-1 and TRBJ1-5, with 12 bases in between that match TRBD1. The origin of this receptor is a human donor with multiple sclerosis. The CDR3 sequence is CASSLNTGTGGRQPQHF. In nucleotide form, the sequence is TGCGCCAGCAGCCTAAACACCGGGACAGGGGGCAGGCAGCCCCAGCATTTT.